The 3 T cell receptor beta chains reported below all come from one sample, sequenced in a study of control samples from healthy donors and cancer patients. Assay used: immunoSEQ multiplex PCR; TCRdb lists only in-frame clones, some missing. This table has 150,000 to 200,000 clones, around 95% appearing once. The material sequenced was blood. All receptors come from a woman in her forties in good health.

This chain links TRBV7-9 with TRBJ1-1; 8 bases fit TRBD1. The J segment lost 4 bases and the V segment lost 0 bases, leaving 4 bases of the junction unmatched. Looked up from germline, CDR1 is SEHNR and CDR2 is FQNEAQ (reference sequence). The CDR3 is 15 residues long. The CDR3 nucleotides read TGTGCCAGCAGCTTAGCGACAGGGGCGAGCACTGAAGCTTTCTTT. Translated: CASSLATGASTEAFF. Full variable domain (remainder filled in from reference TRBV7-9 and TRBJ1-1): DTGVSQNPRHKITKRGQNVTFRCDPISEHNRLYWYRQTLGQGPEFLTYFQNEAQLEKSRLLSDRFSAERPKGSFSTLEIQRTEQGDSAMYLCASSLATGASTEAFFGQGTRLTVV.

The CDR3 sequence: CASTSGQTNSPLHF. The CDR3 nucleotides read TGTGCCAGCACCTCGGGACAGACAAATTCACCCCTCCACTTT. V gene TRBV27 combines with J gene TRBJ1-6, with TRBD1 identical over 7 bases. This CDR3 contains 14 residues. The ends lost 7 bases at V and 7 bases at J; junction bases unmatched: 7. The germline V gene has CDR1 MNHEY and CDR2 SMNVEV (reference sequence).

The chain recombines TRBV10-3 with TRBJ2-2; 7 nucleotides line up with TRBD1. The CDR3 sequence is 11 residues long. After removal of 10 bases from V and 6 bases from J, the junction contained 2 bases not matched to a gene. In germline, CDR1 is ENHRY, CDR2 SYGVKD. The CDR3, as DNA: TGTGCCAGTCAGGGGGCCGGGGAGCTGTTTTTT. Translated, it gives CASQGAGELFF.